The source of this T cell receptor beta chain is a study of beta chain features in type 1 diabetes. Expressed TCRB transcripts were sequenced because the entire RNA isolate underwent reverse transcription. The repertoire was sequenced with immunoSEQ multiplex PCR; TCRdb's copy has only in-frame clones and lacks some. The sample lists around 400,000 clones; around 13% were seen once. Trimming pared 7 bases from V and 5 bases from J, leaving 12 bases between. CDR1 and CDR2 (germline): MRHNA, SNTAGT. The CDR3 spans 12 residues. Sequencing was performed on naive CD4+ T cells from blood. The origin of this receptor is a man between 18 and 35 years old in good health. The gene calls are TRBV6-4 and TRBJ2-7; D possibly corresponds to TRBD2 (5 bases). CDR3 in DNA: TGTGCCAGCAAGACTACCTCAAACGAGCAGTACTTC. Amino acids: CASKTTSNEQYF.